This T cell receptor beta chain was identified during a study of blood T cell dynamics during melanoma immunotherapy. The method was immunoSEQ multiplex PCR; TCRdb's version includes in-frame clones alone and lacks a portion of them. The data hold approximately 23,000 clones, with roughly nine tenths observed a single time. V dropped 2 bases and J dropped 4 bases, with 14 bases sitting between them. CDR1 and CDR2 (germline): LNHDA, SQIVND (reference sequence). There are 16 residues in the CDR3. As to time point: pre-treatment baseline. As regards this clone: Antigen specificity is unknown.

General study findings and limits: It remained unknown if the driving T cell clones were melanoma-specific. At W3, later disease-control patients showed bifurcated PBMC repertoire changes, unlike progressors.

The receptor was derived from a human donor with melanoma. Source: blood, taken from a patient treated with checkpoint blockade. The chain carries TRBV19 and TRBJ2-2, with D unclear. CDR3 residues: CASSIRDSRSTGELFF. As DNA, the CDR3 is TGTGCCAGTAGTATACGAGACTCACGAAGCACCGGGGAGCTGTTTTTT.